Listed here are 9 T cell receptor beta chains from one sample, sequenced in a study of Graves' ophthalmopathy and Graves' hyperthyroidism. RNA transcripts were the template, and TCR beta CDR3 regions were amplified from them. Second-round multiplex PCR came after a first-round RT-PCR that employed HTBI primers. TCRdb redid the calling of the multiplex PCR reads with MiXCR, one entry per CDR3 protein. The sample lists about 480,000 distinct CDR3 sequences; approximately 15% were seen once. Sequencing used blood. These receptor sequences come from a woman in her thirties with Graves' ophthalmopathy.

In this sample, this clonotype turned up many times. The rearrangement joins TRBV28 to TRBJ2-7; D possibly uses TRBD1 or TRBD2 (6 bases each). The ends were cut back, 8 bases at V and 8 bases at J, with 22 bases in the middle. The germline V gene has CDR1 MDHEN and CDR2 SYDVKM. There are 14 residues in the CDR3. The CDR3 loop reads CASLRDTTSIQQYF. CDR3 nucleotide sequence: TGTGCCAGCTTGCGGGACACCACTTCTATCCAGCAGTACTTC.

In this sample, this clonotype turned up a few times. This sequence joins TRBV12-3 or TRBV12-4 and TRBJ2-2; 8 nucleotides align to TRBD1. CDR3 length: 15 amino acids. After removal of 6 bases from V and 3 bases from J, the junction contained 6 bases not matched to a gene. In DNA, the CDR3 is TGTGCCAGCAGCACGGACAGGGAGTACACCGGGGAGCTGTTTTTT. It yields the protein CASSTDREYTGELFF.

In its sample, this clonotype was seen many times. This chain uses TRBV20-1 with TRBJ2-5; a weak D match, TRBD2 (6 bases). Trimming took 6 bases from V and 11 from J, leaving 13 bases between them. The CDR3 consists of 10 residues. CDR1 DFQATT and CDR2 SNEGSKA come from the germline V gene (reference sequence). CDR3 nucleotide sequence: TGCAGTGCCACGCGGGACCGACAGTACTTC. Translated: CSATRDRQYF.

J is TRBJ2-7 and V is TRBV11-1; D is perhaps TRBD2 (5 bases). Germline V gene data show CDR1 as SGHAT and CDR2 as FQDESV (reference sequence). The V end lost 5 bases, the J end lost 6 bases, and 26 bases lay between the germline ends. The CDR3 contains 17 residues. The CDR3: CASSPFLGEGRLGEQYF. DNA of the CDR3: TGTGCCAGCAGCCCCTTTTTGGGTGAGGGTCGTCTAGGCGAGCAGTACTTC.

The table lists this clonotype with a few counts. The V gene is TRBV6-1, the J gene TRBJ1-3; D call uncertain. V was cut by 6 bases and J by 1 base, with 13 bases left in between. This CDR3 spans 15 amino acids. Looked up from germline, CDR1 is MNHNS and CDR2 is SASEGT. CDR3 sequence: CASRHTFSSGNTIYF. The CDR3 region has the DNA TGTGCCAGCAGGCACACCTTCTCGTCTGGAAACACCATATATTTT.

This clonotype showed up many times. The chain's CDR3 is CSARGATDYEQYF. The CDR3, as DNA: TGCAGTGCTAGAGGGGCCACTGACTACGAGCAGTACTTC. The chain recombines TRBV20-1 with TRBJ2-7; no firm D call. CDR3 length: 13 amino acids. The V gene's germline CDR1 is DFQATT and CDR2 SNEGSKA (reference sequence). The V end was cut by 1 base, the J end by 3 bases, with 10 bases between.

This clonotype was recorded at least ten times. The rearrangement joins TRBV12-3 or TRBV12-4 to TRBJ1-6; D may be TRBD1 (5 bases). The CDR3 is made up of 18 amino acids. The germline V and J ends were trimmed by 1 base and 8 bases, with 21 bases remaining between them. For the CDR3, the DNA is TGTGCCAGCAGTTTAGTTTTTTCACAGGCTCGGGACTATTCACCCCTCCACTTT. Amino acids: CASSLVFSQARDYSPLHF.

Points on this clonotype: This may be a read error: a much more frequent sequence differs by one nucleotide. The chain links TRBV4-1 to TRBJ2-2; possibly TRBD1 or TRBD2 for D (5 bases each). Germline V gene lookup returns CDR1 MGHRA and CDR2 YSYEKL. The CDR3 runs 15 residues. CDR3 region: CASSQGTPYTGELLF. Here the CDR3 DNA reads TGCGCCAGCAGCCAGGGGACCCCGTACACCGGGGAGCTGTTGTTT.

This clonotype was observed many times. This rearrangement joins TRBV6-2 or TRBV6-3 to TRBJ2-7, with 7 bases matching TRBD2. Trimming took 2 bases from V and 4 from J; bases not matched to a gene: 2. The V gene's germline CDR1 is MNHEY and CDR2 SVGEGT. The CDR3 is made up of 13 amino acids. CDR3 DNA sequence: TGTGCCAGCAGTTACGGGAGGGCATACGAGCAGTACTTC. This gives the protein CASSYGRAYEQYF.